Sequencing of this T cell receptor (beta chain) was carried out in a study of shared clonotypes between healthy human individuals. Background on the study: The study used three CD4 naive, three CD4 memory, two CD8 naive and one CD8 memory plate per donor. Study findings and constraints: When compared with the clonotypes that were shared by all four sorted-subset donors, the non-shared clonotypes turned out to have lower generation probabilities. Naive CD4 clonotype sharing across a handful of donors was around 5.5%. What naive subsets generally showed was a larger estimated richness than memory subsets showed.

Concerning this clone: The antigen is undetermined.

Some clones are missing from TCRdb's copy, which holds only in-frame ones; the method was immunoSEQ multiplex PCR. The data contain 2,500,000 or so clones, roughly 93% of them singletons. CDR3 size: 14 residues. V shed 5 bases and J 5 bases; nucleotides not matched to a gene: 7. In germline, CDR1 is SGHAT, CDR2 FQNNGV. The sequence came from a man aged 18 to 30 in good health. Some clones in this sample may be carry-over from other donors' samples. Material for sequencing was naive CD4+ T cells from PBMCs. The subset here: CD45RA+ positively selected. The rearrangement links TRBV11-2 to TRBJ2-5; 8 bases agree with TRBD1. The DNA of the CDR3 is TGTGCCAGCAGCATTACCAGGGGGCGGGAGACCCAGTACTTC. It codes for CASSITRGRETQYF.